This T cell receptor (beta chain) was identified during a study of response to subunit inactivated influenza vaccine. To note about this clonotype: Its antigen is as yet unknown.

General study points: Only a handful of new T cells, the authors suggested, are recruited with each seasonal influenza vaccination.

The germline V gene encodes CDR1 SNHLY and CDR2 FYNNEI. The CDR3 consists of 17 residues. The V segment lost 5 bases and the J segment 3 bases; nucleotides outside the gene matches: 9. TCRdb re-analysed the RT-PCR reads in MiXCR, keeping a single row per CDR3 protein. Counted here are around 170,000 distinct CDR3 sequences, around a tenth occurring once; the ten biggest clones make up around 35%. This chain uses TRBV2 with TRBJ2-2; 10 nucleotides match TRBD1. The sequence was obtained from a man between 45 and 75 years old who received an inactivated influenza vaccine. The input for sequencing was CD8+ T cells sorted from PBMCs, taken about 23 months after vaccination. The CDR3 spells CASSHRTGGRHTGELFF. The CDR3 DNA is TGTGCCAGCAGTCACCGGACAGGGGGACGTCACACCGGGGAGCTGTTTTTT.